Presented here are 19 T cell receptor beta chains from one specimen sequenced in a study of blood T cells in healthy people across ages. PCR was performed a second time for about 7 to 11 cycles using a sample-barcoded 5' primer and a J-beta primer mix. TCRdb redid the calling of the 5' RACE reads with MiXCR, one entry per CDR3 protein. The sample shows about 1 million distinct CDR3 sequences, 40% to 50% of them seen only once. The sequenced material came from blood. Receptors originate from a woman aged 55-69 years in good health.

V and J are TRBV12-3 or TRBV12-4 and TRBJ2-5, with TRBD1 identical over 10 bases. The trim removed 1 base at V and 2 bases at J, leaving 7 bases unmatched. The CDR3 contains 17 residues. CDR3 region: CASSLGELGQGQETQYF. In nucleotides, the CDR3 is TGTGCCAGCAGTTTAGGTGAATTGGGACAGGGGCAAGAGACCCAGTACTTC.

The chain combines TRBV29-1 with TRBJ1-1, with D perhaps matching TRBD1 (5 bases). The CDR3 totals 11 residues. Trimming stripped 4 bases from V and 8 bases from J, with 11 bases between. The germline CDR1 and CDR2 sequences are SQVTM and ANQGSEA. The CDR3 loop is CSVGQFGEAFF. CDR3 in DNA: TGCAGCGTTGGACAGTTTGGGGAAGCTTTCTTT.

This clonotype was seen a handful of times. The V and J genes are TRBV4-1 and TRBJ2-7, with 9 positions matching TRBD1. Germline CDR1 and CDR2: MGHRA and YSYEKL. The CDR3 runs 15 residues. Trimming at V came to 4 bases and at J to 4 bases, leaving 8 bases not matched to a gene. This chain's CDR3 is CASSLGQGNVYEQYF. The CDR3 DNA reads TGCGCCAGCAGCCTTGGACAGGGGAATGTGTACGAGCAGTACTTC.

This clonotype was counted only a few times. V gene TRBV20-1 combines with J gene TRBJ2-3, with 7 bases lining up with TRBD2. CDR1 and CDR2 from the germline V gene are DFQATT and SNEGSKA (reference sequence). V lost 1 base, J lost 6 bases, and 4 bases stayed unmatched. The CDR3 totals 13 residues. The CDR3 loop is CSARGREFDTQYF. The CDR3 DNA sequence: TGCAGTGCTAGAGGGCGGGAGTTCGATACGCAGTATTTT.

This clonotype was observed a handful of times. The J gene is TRBJ2-5, the V gene TRBV7-9; D assignment may be TRBD1 or TRBD2 (6 bases each). Germline V lookup: CDR1 SEHNR, CDR2 FQNEAQ (reference sequence). CDR3 size: 16 residues. Trimming took off 4 bases at V and 5 bases at J, with 20 bases between the two ends. Here the CDR3 DNA reads TGTGCCAGCAGCTGGAGATTTCGGGGGCCGGGTGAGACCCAGTACTTC. It codes for CASSWRFRGPGETQYF.

The chain is built from TRBV11-2 and TRBJ2-5; 9 bases match TRBD1. Per germline, CDR1 SGHAT and CDR2 FQNNGV. CDR3 length: 15 amino acids. J gave up 1 base and V 4 bases, and 4 bases lay outside the gene matches. The CDR3 DNA follows: TGTGCCAGCAGCTCACAGGGGGCTGGCCAAGAGACCCAGTACTTC. This sequence encodes CASSSQGAGQETQYF.

CDR3 nucleotide sequence: TGCGCCAGCAGCCCGAATTTAGGCGAGCAGTTCTTC. Its protein product is CASSPNLGEQFF. The V and J genes are TRBV5-1 and TRBJ2-1; D remains ambiguous. The CDR3 has 12 amino acids. Trimming stripped 4 bases from V and 10 bases from J, with 12 bases between. Looked up from germline, CDR1 is SGHRS and CDR2 is YFSETQ.

The genes are TRBV6-2 or TRBV6-3 and TRBJ1-6; D is ambiguous. The germline V and J ends were trimmed by 6 bases and 0 bases, with 12 bases remaining between them. The CDR3 has 16 residues. The germline CDR1 and CDR2 sequences are MNHEY and SVGEGT. CDR3 nucleotide sequence: TGTGCCAGCAGCGGTTCGGGCAGCTCCTATAATTCACCCCTCCACTTT. Translated: CASSGSGSSYNSPLHF.

J is TRBJ1-5 and V is TRBV29-1; 7 bases map to TRBD1. CDR1 and CDR2 (germline): SQVTM, ANQGSEA. The CDR3 loop spans 13 amino acids. Trimming removed 6 bases from V and 3 bases from J; junction bases left unmatched: 5. CDR3 sequence reads: CSVKTGVNQPQHF. CDR3 nucleotides: TGCAGCGTAAAAACAGGGGTCAATCAGCCCCAGCATTTT. The entire variable domain, with the rest obtained from reference TRBV29-1 and TRBJ1-5, is as follows: SAVISQKPSRDICQRGTSLTIQCQVDSQVTMMFWYRQQPGQSLTLIATANQGSEATYESGFVIDKFPISRPNLTFSTLTVSNMSPEDSSIYLCSVKTGVNQPQHFGDGTRLSIL.

The chain recombines TRBV20-1 with TRBJ1-4; TRBD1 matches 9 bases. Losses at the gene ends were 5 bases for V and 7 bases for J; bases not matched to a gene: 5. CDR3 size: 13 residues. Germline values: CDR1 DFQATT, CDR2 SNEGSKA (reference sequence). CDR3 protein: CSASTGGSEKLFF. For the CDR3, the DNA is TGCAGTGCTTCCACAGGGGGCAGTGAAAAACTGTTTTTT.

This clonotype was seen a few times. This rearrangement joins TRBV21-1 to TRBJ2-1; TRBD1 is the table's D call and was not checked against the DNA. TRBV21-1 is marked as a pseudogene. CDR3 length equals 14 residues. The CDR3, as DNA: TGTGCCAGCAGCAACCGGGACAGGGATCATGAGCAGTTCTTC. This gives the protein CASSNRDRDHEQFF.

The V and J genes are TRBV20-1 and TRBJ1-6; tentative D call: TRBD1 (5 bases). This CDR3 has 14 amino acids. V lost 2 bases and J lost 7, with 12 bases in between. Germline CDR1 DFQATT, CDR2 SNEGSKA (reference sequence). CDR3 DNA sequence: TGCAGTGCTAGAAAGTCCAGGGCCAATTCACCCCTCCACTTT. Amino acids: CSARKSRANSPLHF.

The chain carries TRBV27 and TRBJ2-7; TRBD2 matches 9 bases. The CDR3 runs 18 residues. CDR1 MNHEY and CDR2 SMNVEV come from the germline V gene (reference sequence). V trimming: 4 bases; J trimming: 4 bases; junction bases outside the gene matches: 17. CDR3 amino acids: CASSSPRFGSGGLYEQYF. DNA for the CDR3: TGTGCCAGCAGTTCCCCGAGATTTGGTAGCGGGGGCCTTTACGAGCAGTACTTC.

This chain links TRBV6-1 with TRBJ2-2; 7 bases fit TRBD1. The CDR3 runs 16 residues. V dropped 3 bases and J dropped 3; count of bases not matched to a gene: 7. In germline, CDR1 is MNHNS, CDR2 SASEGT. CDR3 sequence: CASSDLAGGHTGELFF. The CDR3 DNA sequence: TGTGCCAGCAGTGACCTCGCAGGGGGTCACACCGGGGAGCTGTTTTTT.

The chain joins TRBV20-1 to TRBJ2-3; 12 bases map to TRBD2. V lost 0 bases to trimming and J lost 2 bases; unmatched junction nucleotides: 6. The germline V gene has CDR1 DFQATT and CDR2 SNEGSKA (reference sequence). This CDR3 spans 17 amino acids. CDR3 nucleotides: TGCAGTGCTAGAGATTGGGCTAGCGGGAGGGCCACAGATACGCAGTATTTT. Its translation: CSARDWASGRATDTQYF.

CDR3 bases: TGTGCCAGCAGCTTCGTTGGGGTTGGCTACGAGCAGTACTTC. Its translation is CASSFVGVGYEQYF. The rearrangement joins TRBV5-6 to TRBJ2-7; D is undetermined. V was trimmed by 2 bases and J by 3 bases, leaving 12 bases between them. CDR1 is SGHDT, CDR2 YYEEEE, per germline. This CDR3 region has 14 residues.

This chain's CDR3 is CASSASRTTQETQYF. DNA of the CDR3: TGTGCCAGCAGTGCCTCCAGGACCACACAAGAGACCCAGTACTTC. The chain joins TRBV12-3 or TRBV12-4 to TRBJ2-5; D unclear. Trimming took 5 bases from V and 2 from J, leaving 15 bases between them. The CDR3 has 15 residues.

The table lists this clonotype with a count of one. A read error may produce the germline difference seen at one junction end. The gene calls are TRBV11-1 and TRBJ2-4; 7 nucleotides agree with TRBD2. TRBJ2-7 matches the DNA end more closely, so the J call is doubtful. Germline CDR1 is SGHAT and CDR2 is FQDESV (reference sequence). This CDR3 is built from 15 residues. This CDR3 reads CAGSLLGRERYEQYF. The CDR3 coding sequence is TGTGCCGGCAGCCTCTTGGGGCGGGAGCGCTACGAGCAGTACTTC.

This sequence joins TRBV6-5 and TRBJ2-4, with D possibly being TRBD1 (6 bases). CDR1 is MNHEY and CDR2 is SVGAGI in the germline V gene. V was pared by 4 bases and J by 13 bases, with 26 bases between. The CDR3 length is 16 residues. This CDR3 is CASSFPSKGQTREQYF. The CDR3 DNA reads TGTGCCAGCAGTTTCCCATCAAAGGGACAAACGAGGGAGCAGTACTTC.